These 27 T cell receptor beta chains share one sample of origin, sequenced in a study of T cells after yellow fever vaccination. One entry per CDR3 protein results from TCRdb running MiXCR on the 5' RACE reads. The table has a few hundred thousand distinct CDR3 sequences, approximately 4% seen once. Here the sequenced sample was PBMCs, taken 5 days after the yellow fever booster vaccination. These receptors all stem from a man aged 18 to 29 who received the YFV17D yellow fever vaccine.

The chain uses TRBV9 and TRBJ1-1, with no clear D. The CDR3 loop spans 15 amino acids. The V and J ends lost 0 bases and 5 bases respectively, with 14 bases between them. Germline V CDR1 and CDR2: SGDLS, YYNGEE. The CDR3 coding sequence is TGTGCCAGCAGCGTAGCCGAGGGCGCAAGAACTGAAGCTTTCTTT. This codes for CASSVAEGARTEAFF.

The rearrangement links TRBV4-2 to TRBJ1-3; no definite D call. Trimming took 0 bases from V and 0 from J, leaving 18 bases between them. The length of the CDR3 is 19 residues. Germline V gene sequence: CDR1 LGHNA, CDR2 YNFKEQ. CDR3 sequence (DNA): TGTGCCAGCAGCCAAGATTTTAACTTTCCCCTTCGCTCTGGAAACACCATATATTTT. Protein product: CASSQDFNFPLRSGNTIYF.

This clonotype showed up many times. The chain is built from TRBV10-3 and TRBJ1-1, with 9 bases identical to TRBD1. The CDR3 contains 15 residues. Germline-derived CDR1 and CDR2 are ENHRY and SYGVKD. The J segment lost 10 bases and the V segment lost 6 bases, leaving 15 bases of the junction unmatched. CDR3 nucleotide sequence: TGTGCCATCAGCCTGACAGGGGGGTTGAGTGATGGAGCTTTCTTT. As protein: CAISLTGGLSDGAFF.

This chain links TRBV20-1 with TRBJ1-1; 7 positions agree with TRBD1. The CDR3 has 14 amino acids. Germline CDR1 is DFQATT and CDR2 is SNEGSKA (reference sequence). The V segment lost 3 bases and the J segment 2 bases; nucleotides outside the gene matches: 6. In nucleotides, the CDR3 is TGCAGTGCTAGTGCGGGGACAGACAACACTGAAGCTTTCTTT. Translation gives CSASAGTDNTEAFF.

Written as DNA, the CDR3 is TGCGCCAGCAGCGAGGGACAGGGCCCGACCCTCTATGGCTACACCTTC. It specifies CASSEGQGPTLYGYTF. V and J are TRBV5-1 and TRBJ1-2, with TRBD1 identical over 9 bases. The CDR3 covers 16 residues. The germline CDR1 and CDR2 sequences are SGHRS and YFSETQ. After removal of 4 bases from V and 4 bases from J, the junction contained 11 bases not matched to a gene.

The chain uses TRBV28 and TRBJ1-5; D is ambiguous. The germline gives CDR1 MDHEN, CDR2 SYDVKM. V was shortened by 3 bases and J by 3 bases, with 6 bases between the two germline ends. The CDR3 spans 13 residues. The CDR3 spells CASSFSNNQPQHF. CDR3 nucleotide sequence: TGTGCCAGCAGTTTCTCGAACAATCAGCCCCAGCATTTT.

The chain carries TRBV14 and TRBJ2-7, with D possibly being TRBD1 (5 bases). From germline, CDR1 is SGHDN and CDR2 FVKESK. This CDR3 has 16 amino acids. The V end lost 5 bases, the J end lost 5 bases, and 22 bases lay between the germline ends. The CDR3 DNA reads TGTGCCAGCAGCGTTTTAGAGGACACCAAGCGTCACGAGCAGTACTTC. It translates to CASSVLEDTKRHEQYF. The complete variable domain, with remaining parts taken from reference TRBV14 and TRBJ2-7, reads EAGVTQFPSHSVIEKGQTVTLRCDPISGHDNLYWYRRVMGKEIKFLLHFVKESKQDESGMPNNRFLAERTGGTYSTLKVQPAELEDSGVYFCASSVLEDTKRHEQYFGPGTRLTVT.

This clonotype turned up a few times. The CDR3 sequence: CASSIEGSYNEQFF. The CDR3 nucleotides are TGTGCCAGCAGCATAGAAGGGTCCTACAATGAGCAGTTCTTC. This sequence joins TRBV7-8 and TRBJ2-1; D gene unclear. The V and J ends lost 5 bases and 1 base respectively, with 9 bases between them. Germline V CDR1 and CDR2: SGHVS, FQNEAQ. The CDR3 consists of 14 residues.

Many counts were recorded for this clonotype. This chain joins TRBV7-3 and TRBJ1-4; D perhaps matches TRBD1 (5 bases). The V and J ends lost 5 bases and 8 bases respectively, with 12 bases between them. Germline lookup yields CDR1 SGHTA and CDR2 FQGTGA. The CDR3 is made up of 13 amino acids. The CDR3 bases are TGTGCCAGCAGCCAAGGGGTTCGCGAAAAACTGTTTTTT. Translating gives CASSQGVREKLFF.

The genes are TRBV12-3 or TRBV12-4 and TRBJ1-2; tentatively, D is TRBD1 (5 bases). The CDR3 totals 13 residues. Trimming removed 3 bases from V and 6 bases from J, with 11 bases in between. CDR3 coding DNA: TGTGCCAGCAGTTTCGGTAGGGGTAATGGCTACACCTTC. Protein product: CASSFGRGNGYTF.

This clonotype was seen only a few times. The CDR3 sequence: CSARDSLAGEITQYF. The CDR3 nucleotides read TGCAGTGCTAGAGATTCCCTAGCGGGGGAGATAACGCAGTATTTT. This chain joins TRBV20-1 and TRBJ2-3, with 10 bases that match TRBD2. The CDR3 is 15 residues long. The germline CDR1 and CDR2 sequences are DFQATT and SNEGSKA (reference sequence). V lost 0 bases, J lost 9 bases, and 9 bases stayed unmatched.

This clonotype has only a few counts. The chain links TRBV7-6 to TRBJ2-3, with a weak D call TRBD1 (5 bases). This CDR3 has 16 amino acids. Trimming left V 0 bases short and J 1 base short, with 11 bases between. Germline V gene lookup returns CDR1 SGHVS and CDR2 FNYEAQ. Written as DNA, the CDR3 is TGTGCCAGCAGCTTAGCCGTGGGGCCGCGCACAGATACGCAGTATTTT. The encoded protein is CASSLAVGPRTDTQYF.

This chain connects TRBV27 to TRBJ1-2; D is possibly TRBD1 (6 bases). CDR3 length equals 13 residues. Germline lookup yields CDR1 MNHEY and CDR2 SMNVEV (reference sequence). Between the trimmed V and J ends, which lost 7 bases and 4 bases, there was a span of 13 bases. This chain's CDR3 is CASKDRSLYGYTF. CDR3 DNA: TGTGCCAGCAAAGACAGGAGCCTCTATGGCTACACCTTC.

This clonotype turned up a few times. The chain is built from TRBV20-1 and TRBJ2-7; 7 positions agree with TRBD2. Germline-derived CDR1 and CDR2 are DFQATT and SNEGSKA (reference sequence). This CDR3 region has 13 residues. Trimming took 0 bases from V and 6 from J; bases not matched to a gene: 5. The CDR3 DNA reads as TGCAGTGCTAGAGACGGGGGGAAATCCGAGCAGTACGTC. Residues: CSARDGGKSEQYV.

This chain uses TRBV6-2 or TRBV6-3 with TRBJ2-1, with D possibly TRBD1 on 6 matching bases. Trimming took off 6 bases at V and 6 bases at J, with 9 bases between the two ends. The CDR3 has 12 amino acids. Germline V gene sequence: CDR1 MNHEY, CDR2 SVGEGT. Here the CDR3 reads CASSRDTNEQFF. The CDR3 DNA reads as TGTGCCAGCAGCCGGGACACCAATGAGCAGTTCTTC.

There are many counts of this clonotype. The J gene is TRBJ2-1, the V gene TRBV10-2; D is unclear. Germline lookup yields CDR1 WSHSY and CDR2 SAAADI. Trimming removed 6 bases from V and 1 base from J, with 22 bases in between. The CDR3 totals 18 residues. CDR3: CASRETFLRSQSYNEQFF. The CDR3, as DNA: TGCGCCAGCAGGGAGACGTTCCTCCGCAGCCAGTCCTACAATGAGCAGTTCTTC.

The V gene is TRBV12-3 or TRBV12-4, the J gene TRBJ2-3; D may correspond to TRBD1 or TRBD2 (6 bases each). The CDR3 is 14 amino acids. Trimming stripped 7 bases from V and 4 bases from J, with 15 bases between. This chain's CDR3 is CASNEGGASDTQYF. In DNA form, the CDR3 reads TGTGCCAGCAACGAGGGGGGCGCCTCAGATACGCAGTATTTT.

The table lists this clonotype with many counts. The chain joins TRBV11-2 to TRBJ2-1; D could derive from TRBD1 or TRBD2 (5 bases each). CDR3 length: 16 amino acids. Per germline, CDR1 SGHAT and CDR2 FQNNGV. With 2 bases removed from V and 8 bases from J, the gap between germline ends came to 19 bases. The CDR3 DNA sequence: TGTGCCAGCAGCTTAAGTGGGGGATTTAATAGCGATGAGCAGTTCTTC. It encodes CASSLSGGFNSDEQFF.

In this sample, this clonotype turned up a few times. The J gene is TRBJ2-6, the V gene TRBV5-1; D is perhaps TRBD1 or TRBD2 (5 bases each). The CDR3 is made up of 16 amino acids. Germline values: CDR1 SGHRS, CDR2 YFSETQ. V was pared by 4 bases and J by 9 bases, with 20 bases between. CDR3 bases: TGCGCCAGCAGCATGGGGGTAACGGCGCGGAGCAACGTCCTGACTTTC. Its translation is CASSMGVTARSNVLTF. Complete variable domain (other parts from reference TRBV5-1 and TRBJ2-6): KAGVTQTPRYLIKTRGQQVTLSCSPISGHRSVSWYQQTPGQGLQFLFEYFSETQRNKGNFPGRFSGRQFSNSRSEMNVSTLELGDSALYLCASSMGVTARSNVLTFGAGSRLTVL.

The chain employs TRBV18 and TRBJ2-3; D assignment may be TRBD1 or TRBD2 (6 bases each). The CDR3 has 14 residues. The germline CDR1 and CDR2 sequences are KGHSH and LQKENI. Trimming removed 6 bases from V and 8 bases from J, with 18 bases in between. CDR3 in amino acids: CASSEGGYSPTQYF. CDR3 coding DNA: TGTGCCAGCTCGGAGGGGGGATACTCCCCTACGCAGTATTTT.

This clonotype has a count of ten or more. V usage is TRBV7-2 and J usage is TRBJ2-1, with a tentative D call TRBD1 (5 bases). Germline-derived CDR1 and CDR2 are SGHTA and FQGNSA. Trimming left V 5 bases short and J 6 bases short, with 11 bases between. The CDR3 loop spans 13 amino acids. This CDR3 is CASSRGPGNEQFF. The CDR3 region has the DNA TGTGCCAGCAGCAGGGGCCCCGGCAATGAGCAGTTCTTC.

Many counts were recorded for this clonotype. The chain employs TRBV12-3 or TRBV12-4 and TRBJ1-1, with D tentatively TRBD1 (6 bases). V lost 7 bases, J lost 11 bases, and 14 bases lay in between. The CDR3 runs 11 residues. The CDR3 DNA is TGTGCCAGCAAGTACAGGGAAGGGGCTTTCTTT. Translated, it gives CASKYREGAFF.

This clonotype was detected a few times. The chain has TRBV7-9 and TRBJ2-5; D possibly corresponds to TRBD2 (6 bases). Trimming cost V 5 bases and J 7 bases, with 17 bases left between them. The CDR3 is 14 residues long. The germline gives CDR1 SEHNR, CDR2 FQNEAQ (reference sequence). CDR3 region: CASSPSADGRTQYF. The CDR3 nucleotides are TGTGCCAGCAGCCCTAGCGCCGATGGAAGGACCCAGTACTTC.

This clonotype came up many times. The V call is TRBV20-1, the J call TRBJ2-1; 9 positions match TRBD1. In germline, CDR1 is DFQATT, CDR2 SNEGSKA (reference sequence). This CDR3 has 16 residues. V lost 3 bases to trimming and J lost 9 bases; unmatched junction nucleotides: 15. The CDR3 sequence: CSASSPRDRESSEQFF. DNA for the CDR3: TGCAGTGCTAGCTCCCCGAGGGACAGGGAGTCTAGTGAGCAGTTCTTC.

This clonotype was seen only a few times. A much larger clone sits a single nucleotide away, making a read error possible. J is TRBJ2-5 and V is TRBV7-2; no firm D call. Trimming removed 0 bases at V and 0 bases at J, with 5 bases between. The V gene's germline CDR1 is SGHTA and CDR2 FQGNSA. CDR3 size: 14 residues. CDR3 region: CASSLAHNQETQYF. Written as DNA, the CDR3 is TGTGCCAGCAGCTTAGCGCACAACCAAGAGACCCAGTACTTC.

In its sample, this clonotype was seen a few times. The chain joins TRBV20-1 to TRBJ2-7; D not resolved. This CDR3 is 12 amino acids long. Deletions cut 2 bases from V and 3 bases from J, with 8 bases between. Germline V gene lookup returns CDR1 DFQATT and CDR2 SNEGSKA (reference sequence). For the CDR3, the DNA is TGCAGTGCTAGATCGGAGATCTACGAGCAGTACGTC. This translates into CSARSEIYEQYV.

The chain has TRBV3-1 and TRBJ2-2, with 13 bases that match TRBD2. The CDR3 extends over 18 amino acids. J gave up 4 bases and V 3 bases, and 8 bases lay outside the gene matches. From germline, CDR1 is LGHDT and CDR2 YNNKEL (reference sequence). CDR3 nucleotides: TGTGCCAGCAGCCAGGCCGGGACTAGCGGGGTCCCCACCGGGGAGCTGTTTTTT. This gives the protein CASSQAGTSGVPTGELFF.